A selection of T cell receptor beta chains follows, all from one sample in a study of siplizumab effects on memory and regulatory T cells. Sequenced by immunoSEQ multiplex PCR; TCRdb stores in-frame clones only, minus some. In the table there are 85,000 to 90,000 clones, approximately 90% of which are singletons. Sequenced material: CD4+ T cells sorted from blood. Receptors were obtained from a human donor in good health. The CDR3 runs from the conserved cysteine through the conserved F or W. A D gene is named only where the DNA matches it firmly. Clone size is shown for a subset of rows, as once, few, many or a class of expanded clone.

cdr3_length j_call clone_size d_call v_call cdr3_nt cdr3_aa
16 TRBJ2-3 once TRBD2 TRBV14 TGTGCCAGCAGCCATGGTAGGACTAGCCTCACAGATACGCAGTATTTT CASSHGRTSLTDTQYF
16 TRBJ2-3 - TRBD2 TRBV30 TGTGCCTGGAGTAAAGGAGCGGGACTTGCCACAGATACGCAGTATTTT CAWSKGAGLATDTQYF
18 TRBJ2-3 - TRBD2 TRBV7-8 TGTGCCAGCAGCTTAAAGACTAGCGGGACTCTTTACACAGATACGCAGTATTTT CASSLKTSGTLYTDTQYF
17 TRBJ2-5 - - TRBV28 TGTGCCAGCAGTTTAGGGGTTGGCAGACGACTTGCGGAGACCCAGTACTTC CASSLGVGRRLAETQYF
11 TRBJ2-7 - - TRBV25-1 TGTGCCAGCAGTGAATTGAGGGGGCAGTACTTC CASSELRGQYF
15 TRBJ1-5 - TRBD1 TRBV28 TGTGCCAGCAGTTTGTTGACAGGGGGCAACCAGCCCCAGCATTTT CASSLLTGGNQPQHF
16 TRBJ2-5 - TRBD2 TRBV30 TGTGCCTGGAGTAAGTGGGGGGGACTAGGCGGAGAGACCCAGTACTTC CAWSKWGGLGGETQYF
14 TRBJ2-5 once TRBD2 TRBV2 TGTGCCAGCAGCGGGGGGGGGCACCAAGAGACCCAGTACTTC CASSGGGHQETQYF
14 TRBJ1-1 - - TRBV11-2 TGTGCCAGCAGCCCCAGGGTTGTCGACACTGAAGCTTTCTTT CASSPRVVDTEAFF
15 TRBJ2-3 - TRBD1 TRBV28 TGTGCCAGCAGTCTACAGGGGGCCGGCACAGATACGCAGTATTTT CASSLQGAGTDTQYF
12 TRBJ2-7 - - TRBV28 TGTGCCAGCAGTTTGACAGCCTGGGAGCAGTACTTC CASSLTAWEQYF
19 TRBJ1-1 - - TRBV21-1 TGTGCCAGCAGCTTAAAGGGTTTTAGGGACCTTCAGATGAACACTGAAGCTTTCTTT CASSLKGFRDLQMNTEAFF
13 TRBJ2-5 once TRBD1 TRBV27 TGTGCCAGCAGAGGACAGGGGAAAGAGACCCAGTACTTC CASRGQGKETQYF
19 TRBJ2-7 - - TRBV11-3 TGTGCCAGCAGCTTAGGATTTAACGGAGGGGGCGGAGGAAACTACGAGCAGTACTTC CASSLGFNGGGGGNYEQYF
19 TRBJ2-5 - TRBD2 TRBV7-2 TGTGCCAGCAGCTTAGCGCTAGGGACTAGCGGGAGGGATCAAGAGACCCAGTACTTC CASSLALGTSGRDQETQYF
15 TRBJ2-2 - - TRBV12-5 TGTGCTAGTGGTTCCGGGACAACCATCACCGGGGAGCTGTTTTTT CASGSGTTITGELFF
13 TRBJ1-4 - TRBD1 TRBV19 TGTGCCAGTAGTGGACAGGGACCTGAAAAACTGTTTTTT CASSGQGPEKLFF
14 TRBJ1-2 - TRBD1 TRBV29-1 TGCAGCGTTTTCCGGGACAGGGGGCACTATGGCTACACCTTC CSVFRDRGHYGYTF
17 TRBJ2-7 - TRBD1 TRBV5-8 TGTGCCAGCAGCTTGGCCTTTGGGACAGGGGCGCTCTACGAGCAGTACTTC CASSLAFGTGALYEQYF
16 TRBJ1-3 - TRBD1 TRBV19 TGTGCCAGTAGTCCCGACGACAGGGGCCCTGGAAACACCATATATTTT CASSPDDRGPGNTIYF
14 TRBJ2-7 - TRBD1 TRBV7-2 TGTGCCAGCAGCTACCGGGACAGGTTTTACGAGCAGTACTTC CASSYRDRFYEQYF
18 TRBJ2-2 - - TRBV4-3 TGCGCCAGCAGCCAGGCGCCAGGGACCCATAAGAACACCGGGGAGCTGTTTTTT CASSQAPGTHKNTGELFF
14 TRBJ1-5 - - TRBV6-6 TGTGCCAGCAGTTACGGGGGAGGCAATCAGCCCCAGCATTTT CASSYGGGNQPQHF
13 TRBJ2-7 - - TRBV6-1 TGTGCCAGCAGTGAACATTATACCTACGAGCAGTACTTC CASSEHYTYEQYF
16 TRBJ2-1 once TRBD2 TRBV9 TGTGCCAGCAGCGTAGTTCCTAGCGGGAGGAATCGTGAGCAGTTCTTC CASSVVPSGRNREQFF
18 TRBJ1-5 - TRBD1 TRBV28 TGTGCCAGCACCGGACCGGGACAGGGGGCTAGGGGCAATCAGCCCCAGCATTTT CASTGPGQGARGNQPQHF
17 TRBJ2-1 - TRBD1 TRBV11-2 TGTGCCAGCAGCTTAGGCCCGGGACAGGGGAATAAAAATGAGCAGTTCTTC CASSLGPGQGNKNEQFF
15 TRBJ2-7 few - TRBV7-2 TGTGCCAGCAGCTTATTAGCGGACGTGGCCTACGAGCAGTACTTC CASSLLADVAYEQYF
13 TRBJ1-2 - TRBD1 TRBV6-5 TGTGCCAGCAGTCCGGACAGGGGAGGAGGCTACACCTTC CASSPDRGGGYTF
15 TRBJ2-5 - TRBD1 TRBV5-1 TGCGCCAGCAGCTTTGGACAGGGGGGCTTTGAGACCCAGTACTTC CASSFGQGGFETQYF
20 TRBJ2-6 - - TRBV11-3 TGTGCCAGCAGCTCCCGGTTCCAGACGGGGCGTGCCTCTGGGGCCAACGTCCTGACTTTC CASSSRFQTGRASGANVLTF
14 TRBJ2-5 - TRBD2 TRBV4-1 TGCGCCAGCAGCCTAGCGGGAGCAGGGGAGACCCAGTACTTC CASSLAGAGETQYF
15 TRBJ2-3 - - TRBV5-1 TGCGCCAGCAGCTTCTCACAGGGCATCACAGATACGCAGTATTTT CASSFSQGITDTQYF
11 TRBJ2-3 - - TRBV29-1 TGCACGGTCCGAAGCACAGATACGCAGTATTTT CTVRSTDTQYF
17 TRBJ1-5 few - TRBV21-1 TGTGCCAGCAGCCCCCCACGCGGGACAGATAGCAATCAGCCCCAGCATTTT CASSPPRGTDSNQPQHF
13 TRBJ2-6 - - TRBV10-3 TGTGCCATCTCGGGGGTCGGGGCCAACGTCCTGACTTTC CAISGVGANVLTF
15 TRBJ2-7 - - TRBV5-6 TGTGCCAGCAGCTTGGGGTCAGGTACTTCCTACGAGCAGTACTTC CASSLGSGTSYEQYF
12 TRBJ2-3 - - TRBV18 TGTGCCAGCTCACCACCGGTAGATACGCAGTATTTT CASSPPVDTQYF
16 TRBJ2-7 few TRBD1 TRBV28 TGTGCCAGCCGATCCCCCACACGGGACAGGGGCAAGGAGCAGTACTTC CASRSPTRDRGKEQYF
16 TRBJ2-3 - - TRBV18 TGTGCCAGCTCACCGAGGACACACACCTACACAGATACGCAGTATTTT CASSPRTHTYTDTQYF
15 TRBJ2-1 - TRBD2 TRBV7-9 TGTGCCAGCAGCTCTAGCGGGACTACCTACAATGAGCAGTTCTTC CASSSSGTTYNEQFF
15 TRBJ2-7 - TRBD2 TRBV7-2 TGTGCCAGCAGCCCCTGGACTAGCGACAGCTACGAGCAGTACTTC CASSPWTSDSYEQYF
15 TRBJ1-2 - - TRBV30 TGTGCCTGGAGTGTACTCACCTCCGCCGGTTATGGCTACACCTTC CAWSVLTSAGYGYTF
17 TRBJ1-5 - TRBD1 TRBV19 TGTGCCAGTAAGGGACAGGGGGCGGGTTTTGGCAATCAGCCCCAGCATTTT CASKGQGAGFGNQPQHF
11 TRBJ2-1 once - TRBV20-1 TGCAGTGCCACAGGGGGGGTTGAGCAGTTCTTC CSATGGVEQFF
14 TRBJ2-3 once TRBD2 TRBV6-1 TGTGCCAGCAGTCCGGGACTAGAGGGAGATACGCAGTATTTT CASSPGLEGDTQYF
15 TRBJ1-4 - - TRBV4-2 TGTGCCAGCAGCCAAGTCCAGTTGGGGGATGAAAAACTGTTTTTT CASSQVQLGDEKLFF
13 TRBJ2-2 - - TRBV7-3 TGTGCCAGCAGCTTAGTCGTTGGAAGGGAGCTGTTTTTT CASSLVVGRELFF
14 TRBJ2-4 once - TRBV21-1 TGTGCCAGCAGCAAAGAACAGCCCAAAAACATTCAGTACTTC CASSKEQPKNIQYF
16 TRBJ2-3 - - TRBV7-2 TGTGCCAGCAGCTTAGCGACAGGCTCTAGCACAGATACGCAGTATTTT CASSLATGSSTDTQYF
16 TRBJ2-6 once - TRBV5-6 TGTGCCAGCAGCACAAGGATCAGCTCTGGGGCCAACGTCCTGACTTTC CASSTRISSGANVLTF
14 TRBJ2-6 - - TRBV6-5 TGTGCCAGGAGACGGCGCTCTGGGGCCAACGTCCTGACTTTC CARRRRSGANVLTF
13 TRBJ1-1 - - TRBV27 TGTGCCAGCAGTTTGCGGGCTGGGGCTGAAGCTTTCTTT CASSLRAGAEAFF
12 TRBJ2-7 - - TRBV25-1 TGTGCCAGCAGAGGACAGACCTACGAGCAGTACTTC CASRGQTYEQYF